These T cell receptor beta chains were read from a single sample in a study of blood T cell repertoires in COVID-19. Only in-frame clones appear in the TCRdb table, and some are missing; sequencing was by immunoSEQ multiplex PCR. The repertoire holds about 54,000 clones, with approximately 80% as singletons. Material for sequencing was peripheral blood. These receptors were obtained from a human donor in a cohort sampled during active or convalescent COVID-19. CDR3s include the opening cysteine and the closing phenylalanine or tryptophan. The D gene is left open where the match is weak. For some rows the clone size is stated as once, few or many, or as a class when expanded; others skip it.

V: TRBV6-1; size: -; J: TRBJ1-1; D: -; DNA: TGTGCCAGCAGTGAAGCATCACAGATGAACACTGAAGCTTTCTTT; CDR3: CASSEASQMNTEAFF
V: TRBV19; size: -; J: TRBJ2-5; D: TRBD2; DNA: TGTGCCAGTCATAAGACTAGCGGCCAAGAGACCCAGTACTTC; CDR3: CASHKTSGQETQYF
V: TRBV6-2/TRBV6-3; size: -; J: TRBJ1-2; D: -; DNA: TGTGCCAGCAGTTACGAGATGGGGAGCTATGGCTACACCTTC; CDR3: CASSYEMGSYGYTF
V: TRBV6-2/TRBV6-3; size: -; J: TRBJ1-6; D: TRBD1; DNA: TGTGCCAGCAGTAACAGGGGTCTTGAGTCACCCCTCCACTTT; CDR3: CASSNRGLESPLHF
V: TRBV27; size: -; J: TRBJ2-7; D: TRBD1; DNA: TGTGCCAGCAGTTTACAGGGGGCTTACGAGCAGTACTTC; CDR3: CASSLQGAYEQYF
V: TRBV19; size: -; J: TRBJ1-5; D: -; DNA: TGTGCCAGTAGTATAGTGGGGCTTAAAACTCAGCCCCAGCATTTT; CDR3: CASSIVGLKTQPQHF
V: TRBV19; size: -; J: TRBJ1-1; D: TRBD1; DNA: TGTGCCAGTAGCAGCGGACAGGGAAACACTGAAGCTTTCTTT; CDR3: CASSSGQGNTEAFF
V: TRBV14; size: -; J: TRBJ1-2; D: -; DNA: TGTGCCAGCAGCCCCGGCGGGTTCTATGGCTACACCTTC; CDR3: CASSPGGFYGYTF
V: TRBV27; size: -; J: TRBJ1-2; D: TRBD1; DNA: TGTGCCAGCAGTCCCCGACAGGGGCTTGTCTATGGCTACACCTTC; CDR3: CASSPRQGLVYGYTF
V: TRBV2; size: -; J: TRBJ1-1; D: TRBD1; DNA: TGTGCCAGCAGCCGTGAGGGGGCCGGCACTGAAGCTTTCTTT; CDR3: CASSREGAGTEAFF
V: TRBV10-3; size: -; J: TRBJ1-2; D: -; DNA: TGTGCCATCAGTGAGCGGAGAGATGGCTACACCTTC; CDR3: CAISERRDGYTF
V: TRBV6-6; size: -; J: TRBJ1-6; D: TRBD1; DNA: TGTGCCAGCAGTTGGACAGGGGGAAATTCACCCCTCCACTTT; CDR3: CASSWTGGNSPLHF
V: TRBV9; size: -; J: TRBJ1-2; D: TRBD1; DNA: TGTGCCAGCAGCGAAACCGGGACAGGGTCCCTCTATGGCTACACCTTC; CDR3: CASSETGTGSLYGYTF
V: TRBV29-1; size: once; J: TRBJ1-1; D: TRBD1; DNA: TGCAGCGGGACAGGGGGACACACTGAAGCTTTCTTT; CDR3: CSGTGGHTEAFF
V: TRBV5-1; size: -; J: TRBJ1-2; D: TRBD1; DNA: TGCGCCAGCAGCTCGACGACAGGGCATAACTATGGCTACACCTTC; CDR3: CASSSTTGHNYGYTF
V: TRBV6-2/TRBV6-3; size: -; J: TRBJ2-7; D: TRBD2; DNA: TGTGCCAGCAGTTACCGGATGGGGAGGGCCTACGAGCAGTACTTC; CDR3: CASSYRMGRAYEQYF
V: TRBV7-2; size: -; J: TRBJ1-4; D: TRBD1; DNA: TGTGCCAGCAGCTCCGGGACAGGGAATGAAAAACTGTTTTTT; CDR3: CASSSGTGNEKLFF
V: TRBV6-5; size: -; J: TRBJ1-4; D: TRBD1; DNA: TGTGCCAGCAGGTACAGGGGTGCCACTAATGAAAAACTGTTTTTT; CDR3: CASRYRGATNEKLFF
V: TRBV3-1/TRBV3-2; size: -; J: TRBJ1-1; D: -; DNA: TGTGCCAGCAGCCCCCCCCGACAGGTGGGGGTGAACACTGAAGCTTTCTTT; CDR3: CASSPPRQVGVNTEAFF
V: TRBV5-1; size: -; J: TRBJ1-4; D: -; DNA: TGCGCCAGCAGCTTGGGGCGGAATAATGAAAAACTGTTTTTT; CDR3: CASSLGRNNEKLFF
V: TRBV27; size: -; J: TRBJ1-1; D: TRBD1; DNA: TGTGCCAGCAGTTCCAGGACAGGGCGTAACACTGAAGCTTTCTTT; CDR3: CASSSRTGRNTEAFF
V: TRBV29-1; size: -; J: TRBJ1-4; D: TRBD1; DNA: TGCAGCGTTGGACAGGGGCTCAAGGAAAAACTGTTTTTT; CDR3: CSVGQGLKEKLFF
V: TRBV4-1; size: -; J: TRBJ2-7; D: TRBD1; DNA: TGCGCCAGCAGCCAAGATAAGGACAGGGGATGGTTCGAGCAGTACTTC; CDR3: CASSQDKDRGWFEQYF
V: TRBV3-1/TRBV3-2; size: -; J: TRBJ1-6; D: TRBD1; DNA: TGTGCCAGCTACAGGGGGCATCTAAACTCACCCCTCCACTTT; CDR3: CASYRGHLNSPLHF
V: TRBV7-3; size: -; J: TRBJ1-2; D: -; DNA: TGTGCCAGCAGCTTAACGTCGAGGGCAGGGGCTAACTATGGCTACACCTTC; CDR3: CASSLTSRAGANYGYTF
V: TRBV6-5; size: -; J: TRBJ1-4; D: TRBD1; DNA: TGTGCCAGCAGTCGAACAGGGGTTCGTAATGAAAAACTGTTTTTT; CDR3: CASSRTGVRNEKLFF
V: TRBV19; size: -; J: TRBJ1-2; D: TRBD1; DNA: TGTGCCAGTAGTAAACCTCGGACAGGCGCTGCTCGGGGCTACACCTTC; CDR3: CASSKPRTGAARGYTF
V: TRBV4-2; size: -; J: TRBJ1-2; D: TRBD1; DNA: TGTGCCAGCAGCCAAGTGGGTTTAGGGCAGGGGGCCGGGTATGGCTACACCTTC; CDR3: CASSQVGLGQGAGYGYTF
V: TRBV11-3; size: once; J: TRBJ2-3; D: TRBD2; DNA: TGTGCCAGCAGCTTCTCTAGCGGTCCGGGCACAGATACGCAGTATTTT; CDR3: CASSFSSGPGTDTQYF
V: TRBV6-5; size: -; J: TRBJ1-6; D: -; DNA: TGTGCCAGCAGTTACGAGGTCGCCCGAAGAGCACCCCTCCACTTT; CDR3: CASSYEVARRAPLHF
V: TRBV20-1; size: medium-sized; J: TRBJ1-1; D: -; DNA: TGCAGTGCTTCCGTCGGGATTGAAGCTTTCTTT; CDR3: CSASVGIEAFF
V: TRBV6-2/TRBV6-3; size: -; J: TRBJ1-2; D: TRBD1; DNA: TGTGCCAGCAGTTCGGACAGGGTTGGGTTCGGCGGCTACACCTTC; CDR3: CASSSDRVGFGGYTF
V: TRBV5-1; size: few; J: TRBJ2-1; D: -; DNA: TGCGCCAGCAGCTTGAATGCGGGGCCGGTCAATGAGCAGTTCTTC; CDR3: CASSLNAGPVNEQFF
V: TRBV5-4; size: -; J: TRBJ2-5; D: TRBD2; DNA: TGTGCCAGCAGCTTACCGGGACTAGCGGCGGGGGAGACCCAGTACTTC; CDR3: CASSLPGLAAGETQYF
V: TRBV25-1; size: -; J: TRBJ1-4; D: TRBD1; DNA: TGTGCCAGCAGTGGGGACAGGGGATGGGTTGAAAAACTGTTTTTT; CDR3: CASSGDRGWVEKLFF
V: TRBV3-1/TRBV3-2; size: -; J: TRBJ2-7; D: TRBD1; DNA: TGTGCCAGCAGCCAGACAGGGGGGTCCTACGAGCAGTACTTC; CDR3: CASSQTGGSYEQYF
V: TRBV6-5; size: -; J: TRBJ2-1; D: TRBD2; DNA: TGTGCCAGCAGTTGGGCTAGCGGACCTAACAATGAGCAGTTCTTC; CDR3: CASSWASGPNNEQFF